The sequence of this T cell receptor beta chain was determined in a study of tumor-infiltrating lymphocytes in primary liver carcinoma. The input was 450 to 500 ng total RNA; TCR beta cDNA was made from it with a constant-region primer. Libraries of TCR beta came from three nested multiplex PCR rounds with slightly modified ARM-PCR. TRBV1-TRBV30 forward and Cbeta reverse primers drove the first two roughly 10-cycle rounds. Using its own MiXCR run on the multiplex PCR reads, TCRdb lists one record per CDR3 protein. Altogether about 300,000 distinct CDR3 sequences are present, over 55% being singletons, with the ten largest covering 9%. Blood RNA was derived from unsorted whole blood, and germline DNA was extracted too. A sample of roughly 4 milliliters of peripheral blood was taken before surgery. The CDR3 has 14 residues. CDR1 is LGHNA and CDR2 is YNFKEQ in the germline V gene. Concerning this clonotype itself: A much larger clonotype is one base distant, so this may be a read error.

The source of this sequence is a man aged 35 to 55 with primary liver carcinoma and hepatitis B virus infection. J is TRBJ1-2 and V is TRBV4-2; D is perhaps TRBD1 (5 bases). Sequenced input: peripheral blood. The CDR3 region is CASSQDRGHYGCTF. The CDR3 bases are TGTGCCAGCAGCCAAGACCGGGGCCACTATGGCTGCACCTTC.